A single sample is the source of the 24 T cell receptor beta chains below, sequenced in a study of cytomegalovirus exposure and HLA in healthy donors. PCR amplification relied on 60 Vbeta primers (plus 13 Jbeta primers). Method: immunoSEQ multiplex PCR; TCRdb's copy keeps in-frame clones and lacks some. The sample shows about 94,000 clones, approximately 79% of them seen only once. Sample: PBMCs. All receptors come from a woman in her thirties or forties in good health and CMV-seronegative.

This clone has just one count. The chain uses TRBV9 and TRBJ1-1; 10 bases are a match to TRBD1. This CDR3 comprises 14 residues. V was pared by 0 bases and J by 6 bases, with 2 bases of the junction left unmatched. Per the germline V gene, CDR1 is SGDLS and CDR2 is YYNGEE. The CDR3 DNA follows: TGTGCCAGCAGCGTAGGACAGGGGGCCTCTGAAGCTTTCTTT. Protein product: CASSVGQGASEAFF.

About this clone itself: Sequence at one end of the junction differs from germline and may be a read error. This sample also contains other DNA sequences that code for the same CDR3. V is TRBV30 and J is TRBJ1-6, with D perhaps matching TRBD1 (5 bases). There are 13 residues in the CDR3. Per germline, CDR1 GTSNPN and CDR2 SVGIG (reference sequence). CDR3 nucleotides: TGTGCCCGTGGCACAGGCTATAATTCACCTCTCCACTTT. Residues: CARGTGYNSPLHF.

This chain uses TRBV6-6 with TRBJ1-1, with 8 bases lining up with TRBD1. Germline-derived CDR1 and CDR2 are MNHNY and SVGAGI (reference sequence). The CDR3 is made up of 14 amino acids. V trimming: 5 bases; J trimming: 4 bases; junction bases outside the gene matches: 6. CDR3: CASSPRTGFTEAFF. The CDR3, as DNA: TGTGCCAGCAGTCCTAGGACAGGGTTCACTGAAGCTTTCTTT.

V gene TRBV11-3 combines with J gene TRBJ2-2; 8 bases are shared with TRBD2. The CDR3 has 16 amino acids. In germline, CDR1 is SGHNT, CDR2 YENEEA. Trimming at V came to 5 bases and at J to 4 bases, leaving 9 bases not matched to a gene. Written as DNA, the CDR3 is TGTGCCAGCAGCCACGCCGGGACTAGTTTCACCGGGGAGCTGTTTTTT. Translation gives CASSHAGTSFTGELFF.

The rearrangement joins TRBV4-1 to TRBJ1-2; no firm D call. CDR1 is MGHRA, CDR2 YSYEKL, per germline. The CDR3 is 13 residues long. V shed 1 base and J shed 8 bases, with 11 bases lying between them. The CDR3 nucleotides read TGCGCCAGCAGCCAAGTGTACAGAGAGGGCTACACCTTC. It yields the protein CASSQVYREGYTF.

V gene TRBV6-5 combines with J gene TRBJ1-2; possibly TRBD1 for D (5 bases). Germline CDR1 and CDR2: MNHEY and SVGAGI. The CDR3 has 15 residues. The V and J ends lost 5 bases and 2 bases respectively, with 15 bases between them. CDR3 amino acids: CASSGYLGGNYGYTF. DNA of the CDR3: TGTGCCAGCAGTGGGTACCTGGGGGGAAACTATGGCTACACCTTC.

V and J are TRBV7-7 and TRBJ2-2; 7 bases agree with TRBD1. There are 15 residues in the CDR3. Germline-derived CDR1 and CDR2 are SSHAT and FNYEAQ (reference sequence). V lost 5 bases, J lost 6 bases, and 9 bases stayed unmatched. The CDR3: CASSPWAGGAGELFF. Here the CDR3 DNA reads TGTGCCAGCAGCCCGTGGGCAGGGGGTGCCGGGGAGCTGTTTTTT.

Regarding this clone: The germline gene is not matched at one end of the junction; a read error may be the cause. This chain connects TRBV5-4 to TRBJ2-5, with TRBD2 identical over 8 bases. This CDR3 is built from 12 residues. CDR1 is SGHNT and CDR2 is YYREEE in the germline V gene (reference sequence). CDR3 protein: CASSPDPGTRNF. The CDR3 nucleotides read TGTGCCAGCAGCCCCGACCCCGGGACTAGAAACTTC.

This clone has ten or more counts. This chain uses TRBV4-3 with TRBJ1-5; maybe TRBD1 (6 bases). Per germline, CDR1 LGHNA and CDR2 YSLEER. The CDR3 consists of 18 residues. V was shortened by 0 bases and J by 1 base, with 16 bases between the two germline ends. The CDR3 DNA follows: TGCGCCAGCAGCCAAGACCCACAGGGAAGTGGAAGCAATCAGCCCCAGCATTTT. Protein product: CASSQDPQGSGSNQPQHF.

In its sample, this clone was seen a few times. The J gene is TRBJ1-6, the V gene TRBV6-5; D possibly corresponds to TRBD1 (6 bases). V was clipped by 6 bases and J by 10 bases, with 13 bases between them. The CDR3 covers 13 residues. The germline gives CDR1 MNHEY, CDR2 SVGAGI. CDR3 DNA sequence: TGTGCCAGCAGCACCCCTCAGGGGTCACCCCTCCACTTT. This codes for CASSTPQGSPLHF.

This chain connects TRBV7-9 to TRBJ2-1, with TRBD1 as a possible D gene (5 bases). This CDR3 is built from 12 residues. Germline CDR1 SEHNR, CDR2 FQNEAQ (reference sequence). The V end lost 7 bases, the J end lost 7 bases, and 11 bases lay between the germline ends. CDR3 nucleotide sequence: TGTGCCAGCAAGGACAAGGGGAATGAGCAGTTCTTC. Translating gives CASKDKGNEQFF.

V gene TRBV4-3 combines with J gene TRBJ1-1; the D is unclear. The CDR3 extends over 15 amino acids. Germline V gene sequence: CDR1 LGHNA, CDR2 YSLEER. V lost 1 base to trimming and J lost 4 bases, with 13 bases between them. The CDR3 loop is CASSQGHRSGTEAFF. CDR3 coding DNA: TGCGCCAGCAGCCAAGGTCATCGCTCGGGCACTGAAGCTTTCTTT.

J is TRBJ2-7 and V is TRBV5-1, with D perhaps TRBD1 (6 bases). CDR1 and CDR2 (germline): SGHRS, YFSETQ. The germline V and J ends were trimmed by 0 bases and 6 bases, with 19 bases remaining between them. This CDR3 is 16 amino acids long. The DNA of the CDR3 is TGCGCCAGCAGCTTGGGCGTGGACAGTTCGAAGGGCGAGCAGTACTTC. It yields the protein CASSLGVDSSKGEQYF.

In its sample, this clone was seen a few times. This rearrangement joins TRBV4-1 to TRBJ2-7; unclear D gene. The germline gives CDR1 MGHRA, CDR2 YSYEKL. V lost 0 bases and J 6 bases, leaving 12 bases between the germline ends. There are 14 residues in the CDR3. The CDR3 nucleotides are TGCGCCAGCAGCCAAGATCTGACCGGGTTCGAGCAGTACTTC. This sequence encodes CASSQDLTGFEQYF.

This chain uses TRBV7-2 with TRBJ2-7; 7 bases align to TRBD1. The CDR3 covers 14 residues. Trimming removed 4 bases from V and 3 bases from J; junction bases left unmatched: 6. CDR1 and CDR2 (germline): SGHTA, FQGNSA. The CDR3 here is CASSSPGQNYEQYF. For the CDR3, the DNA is TGTGCCAGCAGCTCTCCGGGACAGAACTACGAGCAGTACTTC.

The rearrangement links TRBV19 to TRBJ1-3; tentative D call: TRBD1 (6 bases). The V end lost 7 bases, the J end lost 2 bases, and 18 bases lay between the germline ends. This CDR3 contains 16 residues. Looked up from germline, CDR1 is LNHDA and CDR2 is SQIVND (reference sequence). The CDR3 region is CASISLSRGPGNTIYF. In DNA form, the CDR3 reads TGTGCCAGTATAAGCCTATCCAGGGGACCTGGAAACACCATATATTTT.

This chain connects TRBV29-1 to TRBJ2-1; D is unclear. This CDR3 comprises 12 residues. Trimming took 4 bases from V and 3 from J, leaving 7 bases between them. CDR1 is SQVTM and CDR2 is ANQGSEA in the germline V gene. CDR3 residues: CSVVGFYNEQFF. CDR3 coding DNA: TGCAGCGTTGTGGGCTTCTACAATGAGCAGTTCTTC.

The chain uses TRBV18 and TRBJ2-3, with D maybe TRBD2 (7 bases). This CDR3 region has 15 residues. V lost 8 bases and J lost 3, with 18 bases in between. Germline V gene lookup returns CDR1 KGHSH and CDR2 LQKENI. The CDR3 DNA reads TGTGCCAGCGCCTATGTGCGGGGGCCGACAGATACGCAGTATTTT. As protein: CASAYVRGPTDTQYF.

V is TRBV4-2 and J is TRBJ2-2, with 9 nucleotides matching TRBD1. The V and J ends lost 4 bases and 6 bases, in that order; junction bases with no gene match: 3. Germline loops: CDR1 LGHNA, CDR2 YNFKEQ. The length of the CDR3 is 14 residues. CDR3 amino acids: CASSLGQGSGELFF. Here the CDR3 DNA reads TGTGCCAGCAGCCTGGGACAGGGATCCGGGGAGCTGTTTTTT.

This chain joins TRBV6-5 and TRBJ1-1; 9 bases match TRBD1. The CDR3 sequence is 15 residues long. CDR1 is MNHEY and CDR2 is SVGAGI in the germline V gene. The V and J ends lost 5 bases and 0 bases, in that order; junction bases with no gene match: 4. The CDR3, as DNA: TGTGCCAGCAGTACCGGGACAGGGATGAACACTGAAGCTTTCTTT. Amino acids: CASSTGTGMNTEAFF.

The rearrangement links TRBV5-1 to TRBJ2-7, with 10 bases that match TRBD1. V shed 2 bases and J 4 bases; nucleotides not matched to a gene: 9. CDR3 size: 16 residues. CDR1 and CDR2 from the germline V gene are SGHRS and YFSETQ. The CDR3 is CASSLSPGQGTYEQYF. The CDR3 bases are TGCGCCAGCAGCTTATCCCCGGGACAGGGGACATACGAGCAGTACTTC.

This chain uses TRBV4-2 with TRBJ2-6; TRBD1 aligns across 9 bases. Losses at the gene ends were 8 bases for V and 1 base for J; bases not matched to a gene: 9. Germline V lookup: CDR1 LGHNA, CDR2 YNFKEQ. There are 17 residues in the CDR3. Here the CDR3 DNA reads TGTGCCAGCGGCCTGGAGACAGGGGGATCTGGGGCCAACGTCCTGACTTTC. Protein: CASGLETGGSGANVLTF.

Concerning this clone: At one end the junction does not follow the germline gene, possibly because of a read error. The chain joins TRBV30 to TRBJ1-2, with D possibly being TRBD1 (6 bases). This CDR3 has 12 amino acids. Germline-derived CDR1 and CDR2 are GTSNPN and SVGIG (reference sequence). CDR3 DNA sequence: TGTGCCTGGACGTTGGGGGACATCGGCTACCCCTTC. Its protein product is CAWTLGDIGYPF. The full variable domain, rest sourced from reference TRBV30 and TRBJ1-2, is SQTIHQWPATLVQPVGSPLSLECTVEGTSNPNLYWYRQAAGRGLQLLFYSVGIGQISSEVPQNLSASRPQDRQFILSSKKLLLSDSGFYLCAWTLGDIGYPFGSGTRLTVV.

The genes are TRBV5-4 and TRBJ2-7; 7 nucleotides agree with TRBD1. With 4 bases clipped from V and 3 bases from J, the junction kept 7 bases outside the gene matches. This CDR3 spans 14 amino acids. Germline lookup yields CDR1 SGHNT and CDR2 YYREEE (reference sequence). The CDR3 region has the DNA TGTGCCAGCAGCCCTACAGGGGAGAGCTACGAGCAGTACTTC. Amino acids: CASSPTGESYEQYF.